This entry lists 14 T cell receptor beta chains sequenced from one sample in a study of beta chain features in type 1 diabetes. The sequenced template was cDNA made from the entire isolated RNA. Data came from immunoSEQ multiplex PCR; TCRdb stores just in-frame clones and leaves some out. This table holds approximately 340,000 clones, over 13% found once. Sequencing was performed on naive CD4+ T cells from blood. The receptors were gathered from a woman younger than 30 in good health.

This clone has more than one count but fewer than ten. This chain links TRBV14 with TRBJ2-5, with a possible D match to TRBD1 (5 bases). Germline V gene data show CDR1 as SGHDN and CDR2 as FVKESK. V gave up 0 bases and J gave up 7 bases, with 12 bases separating them. The CDR3 is 14 residues long. The CDR3 DNA follows: TGTGCCAGCAGCCAAGACTGGGGCCCAGGGACCCAGTACTTC. Amino acids: CASSQDWGPGTQYF.

This clone was detected a few times. The rearrangement joins TRBV27 to TRBJ2-5; 7 bases agree with TRBD2. Germline V gives CDR1 MNHEY, CDR2 SMNVEV (reference sequence). The J segment lost 4 bases and the V segment lost 4 bases, leaving 9 bases of the junction unmatched. This CDR3 is 15 amino acids long. The DNA for the CDR3 is TGTGCCAGCAGTTGGGGATTAGCGGGCGCAGAGACCCAGTACTTC. Protein: CASSWGLAGAETQYF.

This clone was seen a few times. Here the CDR3 reads CASRGLGRYEQYF. The CDR3 nucleotides are TGTGCCAGCAGGGGACTAGGACGGTACGAGCAGTACTTC. The rearrangement joins TRBV27 to TRBJ2-7, with 8 bases aligning to TRBD2. From germline, CDR1 is MNHEY and CDR2 SMNVEV (reference sequence). CDR3 length: 13 amino acids. V shed 6 bases, J shed 4 bases, and the junction held 5 bases outside the gene matches.

This clone showed up just a few times. The rearrangement uses TRBV28 and TRBJ2-1; D is perhaps TRBD1 (5 bases). The V gene's germline CDR1 is MDHEN and CDR2 SYDVKM. The CDR3 runs 13 residues. Trimming removed 11 bases from V and 6 bases from J, with 17 bases in between. CDR3: CAVGRPALNEQFF. CDR3 nucleotides: TGTGCCGTGGGGCGCCCAGCTCTCAATGAGCAGTTCTTC. Full variable domain (outside the CDR3, taken from reference TRBV28 and TRBJ2-1): DVKVTQSSRYLVKRTGEKVFLECVQDMDHENMFWYRQDPGLGLRLIYFSYDVKMKEKGDIPEGYSVSREKKERFSLILESASTNQTSMYLCAVGRPALNEQFFGPGTRLTVL.

The chain recombines TRBV25-1 with TRBJ2-4; TRBD2 matches 14 bases. The length of the CDR3 is 17 residues. V dropped 4 bases and J dropped 7; count of bases not matched to a gene: 9. Germline CDR1 MGHDK, CDR2 SYGVNS. CDR3 sequence reads: CASSGLGTSGSRNIQYF. The CDR3 nucleotides read TGTGCCAGCAGTGGCCTTGGGACTAGCGGGAGTCGGAACATTCAGTACTTC.

This sequence joins TRBV19 and TRBJ2-2, with TRBD2 matching 10 bases. V dropped 5 bases and J dropped 3; count of bases not matched to a gene: 6. CDR1 is LNHDA and CDR2 is SQIVND in the germline V gene (reference sequence). This CDR3 comprises 16 residues. CDR3 bases: TGTGCCAGTAGTCCCCCCACTAGCGGGGACACCGGGGAGCTGTTTTTT. Translation: CASSPPTSGDTGELFF. Supplemented by reference TRBV19 and TRBJ2-2, the full variable domain reads DGGITQSPKYLFRKEGQNVTLSCEQNLNHDAMYWYRQDPGQGLRLIYYSQIVNDFQKGDIAEGYSVSREKKESFPLTVTSAQKNPTAFYLCASSPPTSGDTGELFFGEGSRLTVL.

The gene calls are TRBV5-1 and TRBJ2-5, with 9 nucleotides matching TRBD1. Unmatched junction bases numbered 7, after V lost 5 bases and J lost 5 bases. Germline assignment: CDR1 SGHRS and CDR2 YFSETQ. The CDR3 has 14 amino acids. In DNA form, the CDR3 reads TGCGCCAGCAGTTCGGGACAGGGAATGGAGACCCAGTACTTC. Translated, it gives CASSSGQGMETQYF.

The CDR3: CSALRTSGGEQFF. In nucleotides, the CDR3 is TGCAGCGCGCTCCGGACTAGCGGCGGTGAGCAGTTCTTC. This chain links TRBV29-1 with TRBJ2-1, with 10 bases matching TRBD2. V shed 7 bases and J 9 bases; nucleotides not matched to a gene: 9. This CDR3 has 13 amino acids. Per germline, CDR1 SQVTM and CDR2 ANQGSEA.

This clone was seen only a few times. This chain links TRBV30 with TRBJ2-5; possibly TRBD1 for D (5 bases). The CDR3 is 12 amino acids. V was shortened by 5 bases and J by 5 bases, with 12 bases between the two germline ends. The germline V gene has CDR1 GTSNPN and CDR2 SVGIG (reference sequence). CDR3 sequence (DNA): TGTGCCTGGGGACCAGGGATGGAGACCCAGTACTTC. Translation: CAWGPGMETQYF. The full variable domain, its missing parts supplied by reference TRBV30 and TRBJ2-5, is SQTIHQWPATLVQPVGSPLSLECTVEGTSNPNLYWYRQAAGRGLQLLFYSVGIGQISSEVPQNLSASRPQDRQFILSSKKLLLSDSGFYLCAWGPGMETQYFGPGTRLLVL.

The genes are TRBV28 and TRBJ1-1, with D tentatively TRBD1 (5 bases). The CDR3 is 13 amino acids. The V gene lost 8 bases and the J gene lost 0 bases, with 10 bases spanning the gap. Germline CDR1 MDHEN, CDR2 SYDVKM. The CDR3 DNA reads TGTGCCAGCGGGGGGAACATGAACACTGAAGCTTTCTTT. It encodes CASGGNMNTEAFF.

This chain uses TRBV30 with TRBJ1-1, with a possible D match to TRBD1 (5 bases). Trimming removed 0 bases from V and 10 bases from J, with 9 bases in between. Germline CDR1 reads GTSNPN; CDR2 reads SVGIG (reference sequence). CDR3 size: 11 residues. DNA of the CDR3: TGTGCCTGGAGTGTAGGGGATTTAGCTTTCTTT. It encodes CAWSVGDLAFF.

J is TRBJ2-3 and V is TRBV7-9; 16 bases align to TRBD2. After removal of 5 bases from V and 4 bases from J, the junction contained 6 bases not matched to a gene. There are 17 residues in the CDR3. Germline assignment: CDR1 SEHNR and CDR2 FQNEAQ (reference sequence). The CDR3 DNA sequence: TGTGCCAGCAGCCCTCCGGGACTAGCGGGAGGGGCAGATACGCAGTATTTT. Amino acid sequence: CASSPPGLAGGADTQYF.

The chain links TRBV29-1 to TRBJ2-7, with D maybe TRBD2 (6 bases). There are 12 residues in the CDR3. With 7 bases removed from V and 4 bases from J, the gap between germline ends came to 14 bases. Germline V gene lookup returns CDR1 SQVTM and CDR2 ANQGSEA. In DNA form, the CDR3 reads TGCAGCGGGGTAGCGGAGGGGTACGAGCAGTACTTC. Amino acid sequence: CSGVAEGYEQYF.

The chain joins TRBV6-5 to TRBJ2-1; 10 bases align to TRBD2. The germline gives CDR1 MNHEY, CDR2 SVGAGI. V trimming: 6 bases; J trimming: 3 bases; junction bases outside the gene matches: 5. The CDR3 has 15 amino acids. CDR3 region: CASRPRLAGYNEQFF. CDR3 sequence (DNA): TGTGCCAGCAGACCCCGACTAGCGGGCTACAATGAGCAGTTCTTC.